One T cell receptor (beta chain) is described in this entry. These data belong to a study of blood T cell repertoires in COVID-19. Germline lookup yields CDR1 LGHDT and CDR2 YNNKEL (reference sequence). CDR3 size: 14 residues. With V trimmed by 2 bases and J by 6 bases, 3 bases remained unmatched. Source study methods: By means of reference gene primer amplification, nucleated cell counts were estimated. Method: immunoSEQ multiplex PCR; TCRdb's copy keeps in-frame clones and lacks some. That table furnishes V, J and clone size, whereas the DNA furnished D and trimming. The sample contains roughly 67,000 clones, more than 60% of which appear only once.

The TCR was taken from a human donor in a cohort sampled during active COVID-19. Sequenced material: peripheral blood. The genes are TRBV3-1 (or the pseudogene TRBV3-2) and TRBJ2-7, with 11 bases lining up with TRBD2. CDR3 in amino acids: CASSQTSGRLEQYF. The DNA of the CDR3 is TGTGCCAGCAGCCAAACTAGCGGGAGACTCGAGCAGTACTTC.